This T cell receptor beta chain was captured by sequencing in a study of cytomegalovirus exposure and HLA in healthy donors. On this clone: Its antigen is not known.

PCR involved 60 Vbeta and 13 Jbeta primers. The repertoire was sequenced with immunoSEQ multiplex PCR; TCRdb's copy has only in-frame clones and lacks some. This table has more than 80,000 clones, roughly 82% appearing once. Study findings and constraints: The authors later found most CMV-associated TCR beta chains appeared HLA-restricted. Some TCR beta chains (more than 150 of them) were listed as cytomegalovirus-associated. Most TCRs appeared rarely, but some public TCRs recurred in many donors.

At collection, donors were nominally healthy, but unrecorded immune exposures were probable. The CDR3 is made up of 14 amino acids. Trimming stripped 8 bases from V and 4 bases from J, with 17 bases between. CDR1 is MNHEY, CDR2 SVGAGI, per germline. The chain employs TRBV6-5 and TRBJ1-2, with no clear D. Specimen: PBMCs. The receptor was derived from a human donor in good health. CDR3 sequence: CASGEGSRGYGYTF. In DNA, the CDR3 is TGTGCCAGCGGAGAAGGGAGTCGGGGCTATGGCTACACCTTC.